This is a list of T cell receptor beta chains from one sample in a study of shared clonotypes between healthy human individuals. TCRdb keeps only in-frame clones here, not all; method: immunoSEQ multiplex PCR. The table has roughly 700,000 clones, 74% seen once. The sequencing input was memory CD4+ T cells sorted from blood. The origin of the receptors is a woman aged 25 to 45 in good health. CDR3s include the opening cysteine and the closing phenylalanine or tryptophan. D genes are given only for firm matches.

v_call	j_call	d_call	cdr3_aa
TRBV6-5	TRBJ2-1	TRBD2	CATRLAGHYNEQFF
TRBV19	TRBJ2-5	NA	CASSKTREQQETQYF
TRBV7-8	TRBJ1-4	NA	CASSPGDWDEEKLFF
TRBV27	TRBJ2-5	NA	CASSTLAMGRGETQYF
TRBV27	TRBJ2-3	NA	CASRIWGTDTQYF
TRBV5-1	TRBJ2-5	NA	CATRGGDMETQYF
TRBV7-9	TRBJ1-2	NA	CASSTRNAHGYTF
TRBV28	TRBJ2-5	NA	CASSLSGERAQETQYF
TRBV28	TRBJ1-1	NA	CASSFKEKAFF
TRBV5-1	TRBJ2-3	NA	CASTFLDGTDTQYF
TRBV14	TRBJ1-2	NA	CASSQDQGRRYTF
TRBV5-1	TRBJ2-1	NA	CASSPDTSGYNEQFF
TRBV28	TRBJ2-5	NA	CASSSLGAGNYF
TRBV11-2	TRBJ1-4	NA	CASSRTGLANEKLFF
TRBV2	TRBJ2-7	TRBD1	CASSDVFVLGQGENYEQYF
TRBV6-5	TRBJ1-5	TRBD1	CASNMGSPGGQPQHF
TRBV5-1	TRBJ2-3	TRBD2	CASSPTLAGVSDTQYF
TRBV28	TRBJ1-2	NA	CASSFPQRVTNYGYTF
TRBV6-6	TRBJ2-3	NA	CASSTQMRTDTQYF
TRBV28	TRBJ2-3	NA	CASSLGLFTDTQYF
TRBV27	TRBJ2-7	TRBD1	CASSLQGAYAEQYF
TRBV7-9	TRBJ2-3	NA	CASSRRADTQYF
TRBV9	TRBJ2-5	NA	CASSVSGRQETQYF
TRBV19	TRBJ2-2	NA	CASSIGQSLPGELFF
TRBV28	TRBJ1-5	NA	CASSTPWGSHLDQPQHF
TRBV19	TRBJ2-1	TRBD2	CASRAGGPRSSYNEQFF
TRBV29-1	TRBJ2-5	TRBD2	CSVEGGTIEETQYF
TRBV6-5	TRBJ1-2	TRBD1	CASSRGGRTGIGYTF
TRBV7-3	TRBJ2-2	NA	CASSVSSTNTGELFF
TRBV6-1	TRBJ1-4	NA	CASSALPRGRNEKLFF
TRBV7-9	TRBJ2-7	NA	CASSLWDTQGEQYF
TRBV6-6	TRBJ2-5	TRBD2	CASRLTSSLETQYF
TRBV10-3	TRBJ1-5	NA	CAISEVGSNQPQHF
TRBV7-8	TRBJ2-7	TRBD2	CASSLQRVAGGPYYEQYF
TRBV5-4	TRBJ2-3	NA	CASNSGGLTDTQYF
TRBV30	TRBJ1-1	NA	CAWTGWNTEAFF
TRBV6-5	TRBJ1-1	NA	CASSYSMGAGNTEAFF
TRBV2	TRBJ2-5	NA	CATRRVLETQYF
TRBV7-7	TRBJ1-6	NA	CASSVGFDSPLHF
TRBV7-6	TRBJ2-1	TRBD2	CASSLAPSGSYNEQFF
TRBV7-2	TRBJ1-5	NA	CASSLGLGETNQPQHF
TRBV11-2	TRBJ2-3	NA	CASSLGSADTQYF
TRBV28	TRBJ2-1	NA	CANRGGNTWDEQFF